This is a list of T cell receptor beta chains from one sample in a study of cytomegalovirus exposure and HLA in healthy donors. Some clones are missing from TCRdb's copy, which holds only in-frame ones; the method was immunoSEQ multiplex PCR. Seen here are 210,000 or so clones, about 90% observed once, and the top ten hold about 2.7%. Specimen: PBMCs. These receptors were obtained from a woman aged 18-29 years in good health and CMV-seronegative. Each CDR3 is given with its conserved first and last residue. The D gene is left open where the match is weak. Clone size, where shown, is once, few, many, or a class for clones that have expanded.

TRBJ2-6	.	TRBV7-9	.	CASSLDTGSGANVLTF	TGTGCCAGCAGCTTAGATACAGGCTCTGGGGCCAACGTCCTGACTTTC
TRBJ2-5	.	TRBV28	.	CASRASVETQYF	TGTGCCAGCAGGGCTAGCGTGGAGACCCAGTACTTC
TRBJ1-2	.	TRBV10-1	.	CASWARRYGYTF	TGCGCCAGCTGGGCGAGACGCTATGGCTACACCTTC
TRBJ2-2	.	TRBV5-1	few	CASSQNNRAGGELFF	TGCGCCAGCAGCCAAAATAACAGGGCGGGCGGGGAGCTGTTTTTT
TRBJ2-2	TRBD2	TRBV29-1	.	CSVARSGLSGELFF	TGCAGCGTTGCCCGTAGCGGGTTATCCGGGGAGCTGTTTTTT
TRBJ1-5	.	TRBV6-6	.	CASSYRRGGDQPQHF	TGTGCCAGCAGTTACAGGCGGGGAGGCGATCAGCCCCAGCATTTT
TRBJ2-7	.	TRBV30	.	CAWRRAGETYEQYF	TGTGCCTGGAGAAGGGCAGGGGAGACCTACGAGCAGTACTTC
TRBJ1-4	.	TRBV2	few	CASNRQEKLFF	TGTGCCAGCAACAGACAGGAAAAACTGTTTTTT
TRBJ2-7	TRBD2	TRBV28	.	CASSPPLGGDYYYEQYF	TGTGCCAGCAGTCCTCCCTTGGGGGGGGACTACTACTACGAGCAGTACTTC
TRBJ1-2	.	TRBV7-2	few	CASSLEDRNYGYTF	TGTGCCAGCAGCTTAGAAGACAGGAACTATGGCTACACCTTC
TRBJ2-3	.	TRBV9	once	CASSATTGLPDTQYF	TGTGCCAGCAGCGCCACGACCGGACTCCCAGATACGCAGTATTTT
TRBJ2-1	TRBD2	TRBV30	.	CAWSGGLAGAPFF	TGTGCCTGGAGCGGTGGACTAGCGGGAGCTCCGTTCTTC
TRBJ1-2	.	TRBV2	.	CASTEDYGYTF	TGTGCCAGCACCGAGGACTATGGCTACACCTTC
TRBJ2-7	TRBD1	TRBV28	.	CASRGDRGPSYEQYF	TGTGCCAGCAGGGGGGACAGGGGGCCTTCCTACGAGCAGTACTTC
TRBJ1-1	.	TRBV28	.	CASSLPGKPEAFF	TGTGCCAGCAGTTTACCGGGAAAGCCTGAAGCTTTCTTT
TRBJ2-3	TRBD2	TRBV5-4	.	CASSQGLAGGTDTQYF	TGTGCCAGCAGCCAGGGACTAGCGGGAGGCACAGATACGCAGTATTTT
TRBJ1-5	.	TRBV5-6	few	CASSLVRDSNQPQHF	TGTGCCAGCAGCTTGGTCCGGGATAGCAATCAGCCCCAGCATTTT
TRBJ1-2	.	TRBV5-6	.	CASSFKNRRSLRPF	TGTGCCAGCAGCTTTAAGAACAGAAGATCACTTAGACCCTTC
TRBJ2-7	TRBD2	TRBV27	.	CASSLASGTSYEQYF	TGTGCCAGCAGTTTAGCTAGCGGAACTTCCTACGAGCAGTACTTC
TRBJ2-1	TRBD2	TRBV5-6	.	CASSLGTTQPSYNEQFF	TGTGCCAGCAGCCTCGGGACTACCCAACCCTCCTACAATGAGCAGTTCTTC
TRBJ1-1	.	TRBV25-1	once	CASSRTEYTEAFF	TGTGCCAGCAGTCGAACAGAGTACACTGAAGCTTTCTTT
TRBJ2-3	TRBD1	TRBV5-1	.	CASSLDRGTDTQYF	TGCGCCAGCAGCTTGGACAGGGGGACAGATACGCAGTATTTT
TRBJ2-7	TRBD2	TRBV5-5	.	CASSGRGPSSYEQYF	TGTGCCAGCAGTGGGAGGGGTCCAAGCTCCTACGAGCAGTACTTC
TRBJ2-7	.	TRBV10-2	.	CASGWDTSYEQYF	TGCGCCAGCGGTTGGGACACTTCCTACGAGCAGTACTTC
TRBJ2-7	.	TRBV11-2	few	CASSLDAAGGYEQYF	TGTGCCAGCAGCTTAGATGCGGCAGGGGGGTACGAGCAGTACTTC
TRBJ2-1	TRBD2	TRBV2	.	CASSAPGLAGFHEQFF	TGTGCCAGCAGCGCCCCGGGACTAGCGGGATTTCATGAGCAGTTCTTC
TRBJ1-1	.	TRBV5-1	.	CASSLEPGRNTEAFF	TGCGCCAGCAGCTTGGAGCCAGGGCGGAACACTGAAGCTTTCTTT
TRBJ2-7	.	TRBV7-9	.	CASSLVGTQGPYEQYF	TGTGCCAGCAGCTTAGTGGGGACACAAGGCCCATACGAGCAGTACTTC
TRBJ1-2	.	TRBV29-1	.	CSVESGGSPNYGYTF	TGCAGCGTTGAGTCTGGGGGGAGCCCTAACTATGGCTACACCTTC
TRBJ1-2	.	TRBV30	.	CACPEGGAYGYTF	TGTGCCTGCCCAGAAGGAGGGGCGTATGGCTACACCTTC
TRBJ2-3	.	TRBV7-3	.	CASSLEPFTDTQYF	TGTGCCAGCAGCCTAGAACCCTTCACAGATACGCAGTATTTT
TRBJ2-7	TRBD2	TRBV6-1	.	CASSLLAGEYEQYF	TGTGCCAGCAGTCTTCTAGCGGGAGAATACGAGCAGTACTTC
TRBJ1-1	.	TRBV30	once	CAWSVMRNTGVGAFF	TGTGCCTGGAGTGTAATGAGGAATACGGGGGTAGGAGCTTTCTTT
TRBJ1-2	.	TRBV19	few	CATFGQPYYGYTF	TGTGCCACTTTCGGACAGCCGTACTATGGCTACACCTTC
TRBJ1-2	TRBD1	TRBV29-1	.	CSVYEYGQAINYGYTF	TGCAGCGTTTACGAATACGGACAGGCCATTAACTATGGCTACACCTTC
TRBJ2-5	.	TRBV2	.	CAAAGVLGETQYF	TGTGCCGCGGCCGGGGTTCTTGGGGAGACCCAGTACTTC
TRBJ1-4	.	TRBV20-1	.	CSASPREKLFF	TGCAGTGCTAGCCCGCGTGAAAAACTGTTTTTT
TRBJ2-7	.	TRBV7-2	.	CASSPRGYEQYF	TGTGCCAGCAGTCCTAGGGGGTACGAGCAGTACTTC
TRBJ2-6	.	TRBV15	.	CATSRDVSSGANVLTF	TGTGCCACCAGCAGAGATGTTAGCTCTGGGGCCAACGTCCTGACTTTC
TRBJ2-1	.	TRBV4-2	.	CASSQEGPGSQSIEQFF	TGTGCCAGCAGCCAAGAAGGTCCCGGGTCCCAAAGTATTGAGCAGTTCTTC
TRBJ2-1	.	TRBV30	.	CAWSNFGSIHSGEQFF	TGTGCCTGGAGTAATTTCGGTAGCATTCATTCTGGTGAGCAGTTCTTC
TRBJ2-5	.	TRBV27	.	CASSMTLEQGWETQYF	TGTGCCAGCAGTATGACACTAGAACAGGGATGGGAGACCCAGTACTTC
TRBJ1-1	.	TRBV5-6	.	CASSWVSGTEAFF	TGTGCCAGCAGCTGGGTGTCGGGTACTGAAGCTTTCTTT
TRBJ1-2	.	TRBV6-1	.	CASSERGDGLLGYGYTF	TGTGCCAGCAGTGAACGGGGGGACGGACTCCTAGGCTATGGCTACACCTTC
TRBJ1-2	TRBD1	TRBV6-6	.	CASSPKGGLYYGYTF	TGTGCCAGCAGTCCAAAAGGGGGCCTCTACTATGGCTACACCTTC
TRBJ2-3	TRBD2	TRBV2	.	CASSESGTSGRGTDTQYF	TGTGCCAGCAGCGAATCCGGGACTAGCGGGAGGGGAACAGATACGCAGTATTTT
TRBJ2-7	TRBD1	TRBV19	.	CASSMIDRATHEQYF	TGTGCCAGTAGTATGATCGACAGGGCTACCCACGAGCAGTACTTC
TRBJ1-3	TRBD1	TRBV7-9	once	CASSLGGQGSGNTIYF	TGTGCCAGCAGCTTAGGTGGACAGGGCTCTGGAAACACCATATATTTT
TRBJ2-7	.	TRBV5-1	.	CASSFGGVSSRYEQYF	TGCGCCAGCAGCTTCGGGGGAGTTAGCTCAAGGTACGAGCAGTACTTC
TRBJ2-3	.	TRBV18	.	CASSPSSTDTQYF	TGTGCCAGCTCACCCTCTAGCACAGATACGCAGTATTTT
TRBJ1-4	.	TRBV19	.	CASSDGSENEKLFF	TGTGCCAGTAGTGACGGGTCGGAAAATGAAAAACTGTTTTTT